These T cell receptor beta chains were read from a single sample in a study of cytomegalovirus exposure and HLA in healthy donors. Using immunoSEQ multiplex PCR, the repertoire was profiled, and TCRdb retains in-frame clones only, with some absent. The sample records 120,000 to 150,000 clones, 70% to 85% being singletons. Input material: PBMCs. These receptor sequences come from a man between 40 and 49 years old in good health and CMV-seropositive. Each CDR3 is given with its conserved first and last residue. The D gene is left open where the match is weak. Only some rows state a clone size, as once, few, many or a class for expanded clones.

d_call	j_call	v_call	clone_size	cdr3_aa	cdr3_nt
-	TRBJ2-5	TRBV5-4	-	CASSLVSGGWETQYF	TGTGCCAGCAGCTTGGTTTCGGGGGGCTGGGAGACCCAGTACTTC
-	TRBJ2-7	TRBV11-3	-	CASSNTAYEQYF	TGTGCCAGCAGCAACACCGCCTACGAGCAGTACTTC
-	TRBJ1-5	TRBV13	-	CASSLGLGPNQPQHF	TGTGCCAGCAGCTTAGGCCTCGGTCCGAATCAGCCCCAGCATTTT
TRBD1	TRBJ2-1	TRBV20-1	-	CSAGQVRVFF	TGCAGTGCTGGACAGGTAAGGGTGTTCTTC
-	TRBJ1-1	TRBV12-5	-	CASGLVDWGLKAEAFF	TGTGCTAGTGGTTTGGTAGATTGGGGCCTAAAGGCTGAAGCTTTCTTT
-	TRBJ2-4	TRBV5-1	-	CASRPTGRNIQYF	TGCGCCAGCAGGCCCACAGGGAGAAACATTCAGTACTTC
-	TRBJ2-3	TRBV14	-	CASSQDYVGTQYF	TGTGCCAGCAGCCAAGATTATGTTGGCACGCAGTATTTT
TRBD2	TRBJ2-1	TRBV29-1	-	CSVLSSGRGGQFF	TGCAGCGTTCTATCTAGCGGGAGGGGCGGGCAGTTCTTC
TRBD1	TRBJ1-2	TRBV15	-	CATSSAVRGQGYGYTF	TGTGCCACCAGCAGTGCAGTTAGGGGGCAAGGCTATGGCTACACCTTC
TRBD2	TRBJ2-7	TRBV7-2	-	CASSLGLAGSYEQYF	TGTGCCAGCAGCTTAGGACTAGCGGGGTCCTACGAGCAGTACTTC
TRBD2	TRBJ2-5	TRBV5-4	-	CASSLSGYQETQYF	TGTGCCAGCAGCCTTAGCGGGTACCAAGAGACCCAGTACTTC
-	TRBJ1-2	TRBV5-4	-	CASSTPRSYGYTF	TGTGCCAGCAGCACGCCCAGATCCTATGGCTACACCTTC
-	TRBJ2-2	TRBV6-1	-	CASSETGAGGAGELFF	TGTGCCAGCAGTGAGACAGGGGCTGGGGGGGCCGGGGAGCTGTTTTTT
-	TRBJ1-2	TRBV7-9	-	CSSSILSPQLPNYGYTF	TGTTCCAGCAGCATACTATCCCCCCAGTTACCTAACTATGGCTACACCTTC
-	TRBJ2-1	TRBV2	-	CASSPPTFSYNEQFF	TGTGCCAGCAGTCCCCCTACGTTCTCCTACAATGAGCAGTTCTTC
TRBD1	TRBJ2-7	TRBV5-4	-	CASTRGGQGPYEQYF	TGTGCCAGCACCCGCGGGGGACAGGGACCCTACGAGCAGTACTTC
-	TRBJ1-6	TRBV7-9	-	CASSLGGSSPLHF	TGTGCCAGCAGCTTAGGAGGTAGTTCACCCCTCCACTTT
TRBD1	TRBJ2-7	TRBV10-3	-	CAISKGQGSYEQYF	TGTGCCATCAGTAAAGGACAGGGCTCCTACGAGCAGTACTTC
-	TRBJ1-2	TRBV30	once	CAWTYSGATNYGYTF	TGTGCCTGGACTTATAGTGGGGCGACGAACTATGGCTACACCTTC
TRBD1	TRBJ2-5	TRBV30	-	CAWSVNRGGTQYF	TGTGCCTGGAGTGTAAACAGGGGCGGGACCCAGTACTTC
-	TRBJ2-1	TRBV7-9	-	CASSLTTSSEQFF	TGTGCCAGCAGCTTAACAACTAGCAGTGAGCAGTTCTTC
TRBD1	TRBJ2-7	TRBV5-1	-	CASSSYRGTYEQYF	TGCGCCAGCAGCTCCTACAGGGGTACCTACGAGCAGTACTTC
TRBD1	TRBJ1-1	TRBV5-4	-	CASSSTGGSEAFF	TGTGCCAGCAGCTCGACAGGGGGCAGTGAAGCTTTCTTT
TRBD1	TRBJ1-1	TRBV7-9	-	CASSSGQGEAFF	TGTGCCAGCAGCTCTGGACAGGGAGAAGCTTTCTTT
TRBD2	TRBJ2-1	TRBV6-5	-	CASSLKTSGGAEQFF	TGTGCCAGCAGTTTAAAGACTAGCGGGGGTGCTGAGCAGTTCTTC